The 32 T cell receptor beta chains below come from one sample, sequenced in a study of T cell responses to AZD1222 COVID-19 vaccine. Here immunoSEQ multiplex PCR was the method, and the copy in TCRdb shows in-frame clones only, minus some. The table has about 86,000 clones, around nine tenths seen once. Sequenced here: peripheral blood, sampled on day 0 of AZD1222 vaccination. Source of these receptors: an adult in good health.

The chain has TRBV4-1 and TRBJ1-4; weak D call: TRBD1 (5 bases). The CDR3 consists of 15 residues. Germline-derived CDR1 and CDR2 are MGHRA and YSYEKL. The V gene lost 2 bases and the J gene lost 8 bases, with 15 bases spanning the gap. Here the CDR3 DNA reads TGCGCCAGCAGCCAACCGGACACAAGGCGCGAAAAACTGTTTTTT. Translating gives CASSQPDTRREKLFF.

The rearrangement links TRBV11-2 to TRBJ2-7, with 9 bases that match TRBD1. CDR1 is SGHAT and CDR2 is FQNNGV in the germline V gene. The CDR3 length is 14 residues. Unmatched junction bases numbered 8, after V lost 7 bases and J lost 4 bases. The CDR3 region has the DNA TGTGCCAGCACCACCCGACAGGGGGGATACGAGCAGTACTTC. Protein product: CASTTRQGGYEQYF.

The chain couples TRBV11-2 to TRBJ2-2, with 11 bases that match TRBD2. J gave up 0 bases and V 5 bases, and 5 bases lay outside the gene matches. The germline V gene has CDR1 SGHAT and CDR2 FQNNGV. The CDR3 contains 17 residues. CDR3 protein: CASSPTGLAANTGELFF. DNA for the CDR3: TGTGCCAGCAGCCCAACGGGACTAGCGGCGAACACCGGGGAGCTGTTTTTT.

This rearrangement joins TRBV6-5 to TRBJ1-2, with D tentatively TRBD1 (5 bases). The CDR3 has 14 residues. V lost 9 bases, J lost 3 bases, and 17 bases lay in between. Germline V CDR1 and CDR2: MNHEY, SVGAGI. CDR3 in DNA: TGTGCCAGTAATCGGAGGGGTGGCTACTATGGCTACACCTTC. This codes for CASNRRGGYYGYTF.

As DNA, the CDR3 is TGTGCCAGCAGTTTAAGGACAGGGGAAGCTTTCTTT. It codes for CASSLRTGEAFF. V and J are TRBV27 and TRBJ1-1, with 8 bases that match TRBD1. J gave up 8 bases and V 2 bases, and 1 base lay outside the gene matches. The CDR3 consists of 12 residues. Per the germline V gene, CDR1 is MNHEY and CDR2 is SMNVEV (reference sequence).

V and J are TRBV15 and TRBJ2-6, with 7 bases that match TRBD2. There are 17 residues in the CDR3. Germline CDR1 is LNHNV and CDR2 is YYDKDF (reference sequence). The V segment lost 8 bases and the J segment 0 bases; nucleotides outside the gene matches: 10. This chain's CDR3 is CATVSGDIRSGANVLTF. In nucleotides, the CDR3 is TGTGCCACCGTCAGCGGGGATATACGCTCTGGGGCCAACGTCCTGACTTTC.

The rearrangement uses TRBV28 and TRBJ2-2, with a weak D call TRBD2 (6 bases). Germline loops: CDR1 MDHEN, CDR2 SYDVKM. The CDR3 is 15 amino acids. The V end lost 3 bases, the J end lost 0 bases, and 8 bases lay between the germline ends. DNA of the CDR3: TGTGCCAGCAGTTTGGGGGACTCGAACACCGGGGAGCTGTTTTTT. Translation: CASSLGDSNTGELFF.

The table lists this clone with a count of one. V and J are TRBV6-1 and TRBJ1-1; D not resolved. Trimming removed 2 bases from V and 5 bases from J, with 12 bases in between. Germline V gene sequence: CDR1 MNHNS, CDR2 SASEGT. The CDR3 consists of 14 residues. CDR3 sequence (DNA): TGTGCCAGCAGTGAAACGGAAGGAGGGACTGAAGCTTTCTTT. It yields the protein CASSETEGGTEAFF.

This chain's CDR3 is CASSQDSGGAADTQYF. The CDR3 nucleotides are TGTGCCAGCAGCCAAGATAGCGGGGGGGCTGCAGATACGCAGTATTTT. This chain joins TRBV3-1 (or the pseudogene TRBV3-2) and TRBJ2-3, with TRBD2 matching 11 bases. V gave up 0 bases and J gave up 4 bases; unmatched junction bases: 3. CDR3 length equals 16 residues. CDR1 and CDR2 (germline): LGHDT, YNNKEL (reference sequence).

This clone was recorded only once. V usage is TRBV27 and J usage is TRBJ2-7; D not resolved. Germline V CDR1 and CDR2: MNHEY, SMNVEV (reference sequence). Deletions cut 3 bases from V and 4 bases from J, with 7 bases between. This CDR3 is 12 amino acids long. CDR3: CASSFSGYEQYF. The DNA for the CDR3 is TGTGCCAGCAGTTTCAGTGGTTACGAGCAGTACTTC.

The chain recombines TRBV19 with TRBJ2-7; a weak D match, TRBD1 (5 bases). This CDR3 spans 15 amino acids. Trimming left V 6 bases short and J 0 bases short, with 15 bases between. The germline V gene has CDR1 LNHDA and CDR2 SQIVND (reference sequence). CDR3 sequence: CASRETDKSSYEQYF. The DNA of the CDR3 is TGTGCCAGTAGGGAGACGGACAAGAGCTCCTACGAGCAGTACTTC. The full variable domain, its missing parts supplied by reference TRBV19 and TRBJ2-7, is DGGITQSPKYLFRKEGQNVTLSCEQNLNHDAMYWYRQDPGQGLRLIYYSQIVNDFQKGDIAEGYSVSREKKESFPLTVTSAQKNPTAFYLCASRETDKSSYEQYFGPGTRLTVT.

The chain is built from TRBV19 and TRBJ2-7; 7 bases line up with TRBD2. Per germline, CDR1 LNHDA and CDR2 SQIVND (reference sequence). The CDR3 is 15 residues long. V lost 1 base to trimming and J lost 5 bases; unmatched junction nucleotides: 8. For the CDR3, the DNA is TGTGCCAGTAGTATAGGACTAGCTGGCACCCACGAGCAGTACTTC. It encodes CASSIGLAGTHEQYF.

V usage is TRBV3-1 (or the pseudogene TRBV3-2) and J usage is TRBJ2-7; D is possibly TRBD2 (6 bases). Germline lookup yields CDR1 LGHDT and CDR2 YNNKEL (reference sequence). There are 13 residues in the CDR3. V was pared by 4 bases and J by 9 bases, with 16 bases between. The CDR3 loop is CASSPEGPRGQYF. The CDR3 coding sequence is TGTGCCAGCAGCCCCGAGGGCCCGCGGGGGCAGTACTTC.

The V call is TRBV19, the J call TRBJ1-2, with TRBD1 identical over 7 bases. The CDR3 runs 14 residues. Germline loops: CDR1 LNHDA, CDR2 SQIVND (reference sequence). V lost 4 bases and J lost 8; bases outside the gene matches: 10. The CDR3 sequence: CASSKGTAIFGYTF. In nucleotides, the CDR3 is TGTGCCAGTAGTAAAGGGACAGCGATCTTCGGCTACACCTTC.

This sequence joins TRBV7-9 and TRBJ1-1, with a weak D call TRBD1 (5 bases). The CDR3 runs to 12 residues. V was cut by 8 bases and J by 5 bases, with 12 bases left in between. Per the germline V gene, CDR1 is SEHNR and CDR2 is FQNEAQ (reference sequence). The CDR3 DNA reads TGTGCCAGCTCTGTACGGGGGACTGAAGCTTTCTTT. Its protein product is CASSVRGTEAFF.

This chain links TRBV20-1 with TRBJ2-2; D unclear. The CDR3 consists of 13 residues. The germline V and J ends were trimmed by 3 bases and 6 bases, with 11 bases remaining between them. CDR1 is DFQATT, CDR2 SNEGSKA, per germline (reference sequence). CDR3 in amino acids: CSASLLRAGELFF. DNA for the CDR3: TGCAGTGCTAGTTTATTAAGAGCCGGGGAGCTGTTTTTT.

V gene TRBV6-4 combines with J gene TRBJ1-2; no firm D call. The CDR3 length is 9 residues. V lost 7 bases and J 6 bases, leaving 3 bases between the germline ends. Germline-derived CDR1 and CDR2 are MRHNA and SNTAGT. CDR3 nucleotides: TGTGCCAGCAAGAATGGCTACACCTTC. It is translated as CASKNGYTF.

This chain connects TRBV9 to TRBJ2-7; either TRBD1 or TRBD2 may supply D (6 bases each). V was trimmed by 4 bases and J by 7 bases, leaving 24 bases between them. The CDR3 extends over 16 amino acids. The germline gives CDR1 SGDLS, CDR2 YYNGEE. For the CDR3, the DNA is TGTGCCAGCAGCCCCATAAGCTCCGGGGGCACGGGTGAGCAGTACTTC. It is translated as CASSPISSGGTGEQYF.

The chain joins TRBV28 to TRBJ1-1, with 9 bases aligning to TRBD1. Trimming took 5 bases from V and 5 from J; bases not matched to a gene: 9. Looked up from germline, CDR1 is MDHEN and CDR2 is SYDVKM. There are 15 residues in the CDR3. The CDR3 coding sequence is TGTGCCAGCAGTAAATGGACAGGGGCGGGGACTGAAGCTTTCTTT. The encoded protein is CASSKWTGAGTEAFF. Full variable domain (remainder filled in from reference TRBV28 and TRBJ1-1): DVKVTQSSRYLVKRTGEKVFLECVQDMDHENMFWYRQDPGLGLRLIYFSYDVKMKEKGDIPEGYSVSREKKERFSLILESASTNQTSMYLCASSKWTGAGTEAFFGQGTRLTVV.

This clone was seen just once. The CDR3 DNA is TGTGCCAGCAGCACTCGAGGCTATGAGCAGTTCTTC. It encodes CASSTRGYEQFF. This chain links TRBV6-6 with TRBJ2-1; no clear D. The CDR3 has 12 amino acids. Germline-derived CDR1 and CDR2 are MNHNY and SVGAGI (reference sequence). Trimming took off 6 bases at V and 8 bases at J, with 11 bases between the two ends.

This chain uses TRBV24-1 with TRBJ2-2; D unclear. This CDR3 contains 13 residues. Germline V CDR1 and CDR2: KGHDR, SFDVKD. V was trimmed by 4 bases and J by 4 bases, leaving 6 bases between them. The CDR3 nucleotides read TGTGCCACCAGTGACCGGAGCACCGGGGAGCTGTTTTTT. This gives the protein CATSDRSTGELFF.

Comment on this clone: In the same sample, other DNA sequences code for this CDR3. The chain has TRBV29-1 and TRBJ1-1; no clear D. Germline V lookup: CDR1 SQVTM, CDR2 ANQGSEA. V was cut by 4 bases and J by 1 base, with 4 bases left in between. This CDR3 contains 11 residues. The CDR3 DNA reads TGCAGCGTTGGGGAGAACACTGAAGCTTTCTTT. It is translated as CSVGENTEAFF.

The rearrangement links TRBV6-5 to TRBJ2-7; 7 bases are shared with TRBD1. Losses at the gene ends were 5 bases for V and 6 bases for J; bases not matched to a gene: 7. Germline V gives CDR1 MNHEY, CDR2 SVGAGI. The CDR3 is 13 residues long. As DNA, the CDR3 is TGTGCCAGCAGTAGGGACAGCTTCGGCGAGCAGTACTTC. Translation gives CASSRDSFGEQYF.

The J gene is TRBJ2-3, the V gene TRBV6-1; TRBD2 matches 9 bases. Germline assignment: CDR1 MNHNS and CDR2 SASEGT. CDR3 length equals 13 residues. V shed 10 bases, J shed 1 base, and the junction held 3 bases outside the gene matches. The CDR3 DNA reads as TGTGCCATCAGACTAGCGGGCACAGATACGCAGTATTTT. Amino acids: CAIRLAGTDTQYF.

V gene TRBV29-1 combines with J gene TRBJ2-1, with 8 bases identical to TRBD1. CDR3 length: 15 amino acids. Unmatched junction bases numbered 10, after V lost 5 bases and J lost 4 bases. Germline V gene data show CDR1 as SQVTM and CDR2 as ANQGSEA. CDR3: CSVQFSGQAYNEQFF. CDR3 DNA sequence: TGCAGCGTTCAGTTTTCGGGACAGGCGTACAATGAGCAGTTCTTC.

V and J are TRBV9 and TRBJ1-2; D is unresolved. The V end lost 4 bases, the J end lost 7 bases, and 11 bases lay between the germline ends. CDR1 SGDLS and CDR2 YYNGEE come from the germline V gene. The CDR3 sequence is 12 residues long. CDR3 in DNA: TGTGCCAGCAGCTCCCCGTTGGGTGGCTACACCTTC. Amino acids: CASSSPLGGYTF.

The chain uses TRBV28 and TRBJ1-1, with D tentatively TRBD1 (6 bases). Germline V gene sequence: CDR1 MDHEN, CDR2 SYDVKM. CDR3 length equals 13 residues. Trimming pared 8 bases from V and 1 base from J, leaving 11 bases between. The CDR3 DNA reads as TGTGCCAGCTTAGGGGGGAAGAACACTGAAGCTTTCTTT. Translated, it gives CASLGGKNTEAFF. The complete variable domain, with remaining parts taken from reference TRBV28 and TRBJ1-1, reads DVKVTQSSRYLVKRTGEKVFLECVQDMDHENMFWYRQDPGLGLRLIYFSYDVKMKEKGDIPEGYSVSREKKERFSLILESASTNQTSMYLCASLGGKNTEAFFGQGTRLTVV.

The chain is built from TRBV7-8 and TRBJ2-5; possibly TRBD1 for D (5 bases). CDR3 length: 15 amino acids. CDR1 is SGHVS and CDR2 is FQNEAQ in the germline V gene. V was shortened by 5 bases and J by 1 base, with 14 bases between the two germline ends. DNA for the CDR3: TGTGCCAGCAGCCTCAGGGAAGGCGGCCAAGAGACCCAGTACTTC. Protein product: CASSLREGGQETQYF.

The chain couples TRBV6-1 to TRBJ1-1, with unresolved D. This CDR3 is 12 amino acids long. Trimming shortened V by 1 base and J by 12 bases, and 12 bases separated the two germline ends. The germline gives CDR1 MNHNS, CDR2 SASEGT. The CDR3 spells CASSEGGGKTFF. CDR3 nucleotide sequence: TGTGCCAGCAGTGAAGGGGGTGGGAAGACTTTCTTT.

The chain has TRBV27 and TRBJ2-7; D ambiguous. The germline CDR1 and CDR2 sequences are MNHEY and SMNVEV (reference sequence). V was cut by 3 bases and J by 2 bases, with 11 bases left in between. The CDR3 covers 14 residues. Here the CDR3 reads CASSFALTTYEQYF. CDR3 sequence (DNA): TGTGCCAGCAGTTTTGCTTTGACGACCTACGAGCAGTACTTC.

This clone has only a few counts. The rearrangement joins TRBV11-2 to TRBJ2-7, with D hard to call. The V gene lost 2 bases and the J gene lost 4 bases, with 3 bases spanning the gap. The germline CDR1 and CDR2 sequences are SGHAT and FQNNGV. This CDR3 is 11 amino acids long. CDR3 coding DNA: TGTGCCAGCAGCTTAAGATACGAGCAGTACTTC. Translating gives CASSLRYEQYF.

The chain uses TRBV11-2 and TRBJ2-1; no firm D call. The germline gives CDR1 SGHAT, CDR2 FQNNGV. CDR3 size: 12 residues. Trimming removed 2 bases at V and 7 bases at J, with 6 bases between. The CDR3 sequence: CASSLSPNEQFF. DNA of the CDR3: TGTGCCAGCAGCTTATCTCCGAATGAGCAGTTCTTC.